The rows below give T cell receptor beta chains drawn from one sample of a study of CD8 T cells in ankylosing spondylitis. MiXCR, run by TCRdb on the 5' RACE reads, gives a single entry per CDR3 protein. Of 220,000 or so distinct CDR3 sequences listed, around 18% are singletons. Sequencing was done on a sample of blood, either unsorted or a sorted T cell fraction (not recorded which). All receptors derive from a male donor with ankylosing spondylitis. The CDR3 runs from the conserved cysteine through the conserved F or W. The order of the fields is D gene, V gene, J gene, clone size, CDR3 DNA, CDR3 protein. A D gene is named only where the DNA matches it firmly. Clone sizes are given selectively: once, few, many, or a class where the clone is expanded.

-,TRBV5-1,TRBJ1-1,-,TGCGCCAGCAGTTCGCTCCCCGGTGAGACTGAAGCTTTCTTT,CASSSLPGETEAFF
-,TRBV5-6,TRBJ2-5,-,TGTGCCAGCAGCTTGGCCCTGGGGATGACTCAAGAGACCCAGTACTTC,CASSLALGMTQETQYF
TRBD2,TRBV5-1,TRBJ2-3,few,TGCGCCAGCAGCTTAAGTCCCGGGACTGGGGGACTAGCGGACACAGATACGCAGTATTTT,CASSLSPGTGGLADTDTQYF
TRBD2,TRBV24-1,TRBJ2-1,-,TGTGCCACCAGTGATTCCGGGACTAGCGGGCTCAATGAGCAGTTCTTC,CATSDSGTSGLNEQFF
-,TRBV7-6,TRBJ1-1,-,TGTGCCAGCAGCTTAGGGCGGGGACCTGGGGGCACTGAAGCTTTCTTT,CASSLGRGPGGTEAFF
TRBD1,TRBV2,TRBJ2-7,-,TGTGCCAGCACTCCCGGACAGGGACAATGGGAGCAGTACTTC,CASTPGQGQWEQYF
TRBD1,TRBV6-2/TRBV6-3,TRBJ2-7,few,TGTGCCAGCAGTCCGACAGGGGGGTATGGCTACGAGCAGTACTTC,CASSPTGGYGYEQYF
-,TRBV6-2/TRBV6-3,TRBJ2-7,-,TGTGCCAGCAGTTACCTGACAGGCCTATCCTACGAGCAGTACTTC,CASSYLTGLSYEQYF
-,TRBV28,TRBJ2-5,few,TGTGCCAGCAGTCTTACACAGTACCAAGAGACCCAGTACTTC,CASSLTQYQETQYF
TRBD1,TRBV4-3,TRBJ1-1,few,TGCGCCAGCAGCCAAGATCGGTTCGACAGGGTTGAAGCTTTCTTT,CASSQDRFDRVEAFF
-,TRBV5-1,TRBJ2-1,-,TGCGCCAGCAGCCGGGATCAGTACAATGAGCAGTTCTTC,CASSRDQYNEQFF
TRBD2,TRBV6-1,TRBJ2-1,-,TGTGCCAGCAGTCCGGGCGGAGCGGGAGGACCCACCTACAATGAGCAGTTCTTC,CASSPGGAGGPTYNEQFF
-,TRBV12-3/TRBV12-4,TRBJ2-1,many,TGTGCCAGCAGGGTTGGGGGTCAGGGCCCCTACAATGAGCAGTTCTTC,CASRVGGQGPYNEQFF
-,TRBV28,TRBJ2-7,-,TGTGCCAGCAGTTTATCGGGGGATGTGGACGAGCAGTACTTC,CASSLSGDVDEQYF
-,TRBV7-9,TRBJ2-7,-,TGTGCCAGCAGCTTACCCTACAGATCTGAGCAGTACTTC,CASSLPYRSEQYF
TRBD1,TRBV24-1,TRBJ2-1,few,TGTGCCACCAGTCAGGGGGCGAATGAGCAGTTCTTC,CATSQGANEQFF
-,TRBV9,TRBJ2-7,few,TGTGCCAGCAGCGTCGACGGAGGCTACGAGCAGTACTTC,CASSVDGGYEQYF
-,TRBV12-3/TRBV12-4,TRBJ1-5,many,TGTGCCAGCAGTTTAGGGCTGGGTCAGCCCCAGCATTTT,CASSLGLGQPQHF
TRBD2,TRBV11-2,TRBJ2-7,-,TGTGCCAGCAGCTTAGAAGGCCTAGCGGGAGGGCCCAGAGAGCAGTACTTC,CASSLEGLAGGPREQYF
-,TRBV6-5,TRBJ2-7,few,TGTGCCAGCAGTTACATCGCAGGATCCTACGAGCAGTACTTC,CASSYIAGSYEQYF
-,TRBV2,TRBJ1-1,-,TGTGCCAGCAGTAGTGGAGACTTTGCTGAAGCTTTCTTT,CASSSGDFAEAFF
-,TRBV2,TRBJ1-5,once,TGTGCCAGCAGTGATGGAGTCAGGCTGAATAGCAATCAGCCCCAGCATTTT,CASSDGVRLNSNQPQHF
TRBD1,TRBV18,TRBJ2-3,-,TGTGCCAGCTCACCTCCACCGGACAGGGGGAACACAGATACGCAGTATTTT,CASSPPPDRGNTDTQYF
TRBD2,TRBV4-1,TRBJ2-1,few,TGCGCCAGCAGCCACATCCCCGGGACTAGCGGAGCGTTGGCGTACAATGAGCAGTTCTTC,CASSHIPGTSGALAYNEQFF
-,TRBV29-1,TRBJ1-2,-,TGCAGCGCCATACGCTGGGGGGCGGGTGACTATGGCTACACCTTC,CSAIRWGAGDYGYTF
-,TRBV12-3/TRBV12-4,TRBJ1-2,-,TGTGCCAGCAGTTTACGGGTAACAGGGCCTAGCTATGGCTACACCTTC,CASSLRVTGPSYGYTF
-,TRBV5-6,TRBJ2-7,few,TGTGCCAGCAGCTGGAGGGCGACAGGGACCCCCTACGAGCAGTACTTC,CASSWRATGTPYEQYF
TRBD2,TRBV3-1,TRBJ2-1,once,TGTGCCAGCAGCCAGGGCGGGGGCTCCTACAATGAGCAGTTCTTC,CASSQGGGSYNEQFF
TRBD2,TRBV15,TRBJ2-7,-,TGTGCCACCAGCACCGGGACTAGCGGGTTAGGCGAGCAGTACTTC,CATSTGTSGLGEQYF
-,TRBV19,TRBJ1-1,few,TGTGCCAGTAGTATTGACGGATTGAACACTGAAGCTTTCTTT,CASSIDGLNTEAFF
-,TRBV6-5,TRBJ2-5,-,TGTGCCAGCAGTTACGGGGTCCCTTTTCGAGAGACCCAGTACTTC,CASSYGVPFRETQYF
TRBD1,TRBV12-5,TRBJ1-2,-,TGTGCTAGTGGTTTGGCCCCAATCGACAGGGGCTATGGCTACACCTTC,CASGLAPIDRGYGYTF
-,TRBV27,TRBJ2-1,-,TGTGCCAGCAACCAAGCCCCGGGTTACAATGAGCAGTTCTTC,CASNQAPGYNEQFF
TRBD1,TRBV12-3/TRBV12-4,TRBJ2-1,-,TGTGCCAGCAGTTTAGCGGTGACAGGGTCCCTTGAGCAGTTCTTC,CASSLAVTGSLEQFF
-,TRBV20-1,TRBJ1-1,-,TGCAGTGCTAGATTCCTACACTTGAACACTGAAGCTTTCTTT,CSARFLHLNTEAFF
-,TRBV9,TRBJ2-7,many,TGTGCCAGCAGCACCCACCCTAGCGCCCCATCCTACGAGCAGTACTTC,CASSTHPSAPSYEQYF
TRBD1,TRBV11-1,TRBJ2-3,-,TGTGCCAGCAGCTTATGGCAGGGGGATACCCCTAGCACAGATACGCAGTATTTT,CASSLWQGDTPSTDTQYF
-,TRBV5-1,TRBJ2-1,few,TGCGCCAGCAGCTTGGGACTAGTGGGCAATGAGCAGTTCTTC,CASSLGLVGNEQFF
-,TRBV27,TRBJ2-2,once,TGTGCCAGCAGTTCCAGGGACGGCGGGGAGCTGTTTTTT,CASSSRDGGELFF
-,TRBV24-1,TRBJ2-3,-,TGTGCCACCAGTCGAGGGGGTTCGACAGATACGCAGTATTTT,CATSRGGSTDTQYF
-,TRBV11-2,TRBJ2-1,few,TGTGCCAGCTCCGACCCCAGTTTTTACAATGAGCAGTTCTTC,CASSDPSFYNEQFF
TRBD1,TRBV27,TRBJ2-7,-,TGTGCCAGCAGTCTACAGGACAGGGGGCCCTACGAGCAGTACTTC,CASSLQDRGPYEQYF
-,TRBV20-1,TRBJ1-2,-,TGCAGTGCTAGAGGGGCGGGTGAATTCTATGGCTACACCTTC,CSARGAGEFYGYTF
TRBD1,TRBV12-3/TRBV12-4,TRBJ2-2,-,TGTGCCCGCAGTTTTTGGAGACCGGGACAGGGGAACACCGGGGAGCTGTTTTTT,CARSFWRPGQGNTGELFF
-,TRBV6-5,TRBJ1-1,-,TGTGCCAGCAGTTACTCGAGTATGGGAACTGAAGCTTTCTTT,CASSYSSMGTEAFF
-,TRBV20-1,TRBJ1-5,-,TGCAGTGCTCCAGGACAAGGGAATGGGCAGCCCCAGCATTTT,CSAPGQGNGQPQHF